These 20 T cell receptor beta chains originate from one sample sequenced in a study of T cell responses to AZD1222 COVID-19 vaccine. Sequenced by immunoSEQ multiplex PCR; TCRdb stores in-frame clones only, minus some. The table has about 130,000 clones, about 90% seen once. Sequencing was performed on peripheral blood, taken on day 0 of AZD1222 vaccination. The source is an adult in good health.

The chain joins TRBV11-3 to TRBJ2-6, with TRBD2 as a possible D gene (5 bases). The V end was cut by 4 bases, the J end by 4 bases, with 11 bases between. CDR3 size: 15 residues. CDR1 and CDR2 from the germline V gene are SGHNT and YENEEA. For the CDR3, the DNA is TGTGCCAGCAGCTATAGAGGACTGGGGGCCAACGTCCTGACTTTC. Its protein is CASSYRGLGANVLTF.

This CDR3 reads CASSWTGGTEAFF. The CDR3 DNA sequence: TGTGCCAGCAGTTGGACAGGAGGAACTGAAGCTTTCTTT. The J gene is TRBJ1-1, the V gene TRBV5-4, with 7 bases lining up with TRBD1. The junction had 6 bases not matched to a gene; V was cut back by 5 bases and J by 5 bases. Germline V gene sequence: CDR1 SGHNT, CDR2 YYREEE (reference sequence). CDR3 size: 13 residues.

The rearrangement joins TRBV7-2 to TRBJ1-2; D gene ambiguous. V was pared by 2 bases and J by 4 bases, with 11 bases between. The CDR3 runs to 14 residues. Germline V gene sequence: CDR1 SGHTA, CDR2 FQGNSA. The CDR3 is CASSLNRVAYGYTF. The CDR3 DNA is TGTGCCAGCAGCTTAAACCGGGTGGCCTATGGCTACACCTTC.

This rearrangement joins TRBV4-1 to TRBJ1-2; 9 bases line up with TRBD1. V trimming: 1 base; J trimming: 8 bases; junction bases outside the gene matches: 5. Germline CDR1 reads MGHRA; CDR2 reads YSYEKL. This CDR3 has 14 residues. The CDR3 reads CASSQVGTGFGYTF. The CDR3, as DNA: TGCGCCAGCAGCCAAGTCGGGACAGGGTTCGGCTACACCTTC.

The chain combines TRBV11-2 with TRBJ2-2; D not resolved. The germline V gene encodes CDR1 SGHAT and CDR2 FQNNGV. The CDR3 extends over 14 amino acids. The germline V and J ends were trimmed by 0 bases and 6 bases, with 8 bases remaining between them. The CDR3 DNA reads as TGTGCCAGCAGCTTAGATCTGGGTGCCGGGGAGCTGTTTTTT. Encoded protein: CASSLDLGAGELFF.

The V call is TRBV6-5, the J call TRBJ2-7; 7 nucleotides line up with TRBD1. This CDR3 contains 14 residues. CDR1 MNHEY and CDR2 SVGAGI come from the germline V gene. V dropped 6 bases and J dropped 2; count of bases not matched to a gene: 7. The CDR3 sequence is CASSFRDSAYEQYF. Here the CDR3 DNA reads TGTGCCAGCAGCTTCCGGGACAGCGCCTACGAGCAGTACTTC.

The chain has TRBV27 and TRBJ2-7; 9 bases fit TRBD1. Germline values: CDR1 MNHEY, CDR2 SMNVEV (reference sequence). Trimming cost V 6 bases and J 3 bases; bases outside gene matches: 9. The CDR3 has 15 residues. CDR3 sequence (DNA): TGTGCCAGCAGACGACCCGGGACAGGGCACTACGAGCAGTACTTC. Its translation is CASRRPGTGHYEQYF.

V gene TRBV24-1 combines with J gene TRBJ2-7; no reliable D call. Trimming left V 2 bases short and J 6 bases short, with 7 bases between. Germline CDR1 and CDR2: KGHDR and SFDVKD. This CDR3 has 12 residues. The CDR3 DNA follows: TGTGCCACCAGTGATTCAGACACCGAGCAGTACTTC. Its translation: CATSDSDTEQYF.

This chain's CDR3 is CASSSRLAGFYNEQFF. CDR3 nucleotides: TGTGCCAGCAGCTCCAGACTAGCGGGGTTCTACAATGAGCAGTTCTTC. The V gene is TRBV9, the J gene TRBJ2-1; TRBD2 matches at 11 bases. Germline CDR1 SGDLS, CDR2 YYNGEE. The CDR3 sequence is 16 residues long. Trimming took 4 bases from V and 3 from J; bases not matched to a gene: 6.

V usage is TRBV7-3 and J usage is TRBJ2-3, with unresolved D. CDR3 length: 14 amino acids. Germline V gives CDR1 SGHTA, CDR2 FQGTGA. Between the trimmed V and J ends, which lost 2 bases and 4 bases, there was a span of 10 bases. CDR3 DNA sequence: TGTGCCAGCAGCTTACAACCCCACTCAGATACGCAGTATTTT. It specifies CASSLQPHSDTQYF.

This clone was counted a single time. V usage is TRBV6-5 and J usage is TRBJ2-7; 7 nucleotides agree with TRBD2. Germline CDR1 is MNHEY and CDR2 is SVGAGI. This CDR3 is built from 15 residues. Trimming at V came to 2 bases and at J to 4 bases, leaving 8 bases not matched to a gene. The CDR3 sequence is CASSYDGTTFYEQYF. CDR3 nucleotides: TGTGCCAGCAGTTACGACGGGACTACATTTTACGAGCAGTACTTC.

This clone occurred once. The J gene is TRBJ2-5, the V gene TRBV2, with unresolved D. CDR3 length: 11 amino acids. Germline values: CDR1 SNHLY, CDR2 FYNNEI. The V end lost 6 bases, the J end lost 2 bases, and 4 bases lay between the germline ends. The CDR3: CASREQETQYF. CDR3 in DNA: TGTGCCAGCAGAGAGCAAGAGACCCAGTACTTC.

The chain couples TRBV4-2 to TRBJ1-1, with a tentative D call TRBD1 (5 bases). V shed 1 base and J shed 4 bases, with 13 bases lying between them. The germline gives CDR1 LGHNA, CDR2 YNFKEQ. The CDR3 contains 15 residues. CDR3 amino acids: CASSQAGEGATEAFF. The CDR3 nucleotides read TGTGCCAGCAGCCAAGCGGGGGAAGGAGCCACTGAAGCTTTCTTT.

This clone appeared a single time. At the DNA level, this CDR3 is encoded by other sequences in the same sample as well. The chain links TRBV7-2 to TRBJ2-7, with a possible D match to TRBD2 (5 bases). This CDR3 is built from 12 residues. The germline V gene encodes CDR1 SGHTA and CDR2 FQGNSA. V was pared by 3 bases and J by 4 bases, with 7 bases between. The CDR3 nucleotides read TGTGCCAGCAGCTTCCCGGGGTACGAGCAGTACTTC. Protein sequence: CASSFPGYEQYF. Full variable domain (outside the CDR3, taken from reference TRBV7-2 and TRBJ2-7): GAGVSQSPSNKVTEKGKDVELRCDPISGHTALYWYRQSLGQGLEFLIYFQGNSAPDKSGLPSDRFSAERTGGSVSTLTIQRTQQEDSAVYLCASSFPGYEQYFGPGTRLTVT.

J is TRBJ2-3 and V is TRBV27, with D uncertain. V was cut by 7 bases and J by 1 base, with 9 bases left in between. The germline CDR1 and CDR2 sequences are MNHEY and SMNVEV (reference sequence). The CDR3 extends over 13 amino acids. The CDR3 reads CASTHRGTDTQYF. The CDR3 DNA sequence: TGTGCCAGCACACACCGGGGCACAGATACGCAGTATTTT.

The rearrangement links TRBV20-1 to TRBJ1-2, with D perhaps matching TRBD1 (6 bases). Germline CDR1 reads DFQATT; CDR2 reads SNEGSKA (reference sequence). The V end was cut by 4 bases, the J end by 3 bases, with 6 bases between. This CDR3 region has 11 residues. In DNA, the CDR3 is TGCAGTGCTACAGGGGACTATGGCTACACCTTC. Protein: CSATGDYGYTF.

V gene TRBV7-9 combines with J gene TRBJ1-2; D not certain. CDR1 is SEHNR, CDR2 FQNEAQ, per germline (reference sequence). V was trimmed by 3 bases and J by 7 bases, leaving 9 bases between them. This CDR3 comprises 12 residues. CDR3: CASSFLGFGYTF. The DNA of the CDR3 is TGTGCCAGCAGCTTTCTAGGGTTTGGCTACACCTTC.

The V and J genes are TRBV28 and TRBJ1-5; D may be TRBD1 (5 bases). The CDR3 has 13 residues. V lost 1 base, J lost 9 bases, and 10 bases lay in between. The germline V gene has CDR1 MDHEN and CDR2 SYDVKM. CDR3 nucleotide sequence: TGTGCCAGCAGTTTATCCGAGGGGTGGCCCCAGCATTTT. As protein: CASSLSEGWPQHF.

The rearrangement joins TRBV7-3 to TRBJ1-1, with D unclear. Germline values: CDR1 SGHTA, CDR2 FQGTGA. V lost 0 bases to trimming and J lost 1 base, with 3 bases between them. The CDR3 consists of 13 residues. CDR3 coding DNA: TGTGCCAGCAGCTTAACAGAGAACACTGAAGCTTTCTTT. Protein sequence: CASSLTENTEAFF.

The V call is TRBV9, the J call TRBJ1-2; D not resolved. Trimming left V 0 bases short and J 1 base short, with 4 bases between. Germline CDR1 reads SGDLS; CDR2 reads YYNGEE. The CDR3 has 13 residues. In nucleotides, the CDR3 is TGTGCCAGCAGCGTAGAGGGTAACTATGGCTACACCTTC. It codes for CASSVEGNYGYTF.